The rows below give T cell receptor beta chains drawn from one sample of a study of T cell repertoires in cytomegalovirus infection. Via MiXCR, TCRdb re-called the reads, giving one row per CDR3 protein. The sample includes 290,000 or so distinct CDR3 sequences, about 25% of them seen just once. Sequences were obtained from PBMCs. All receptors come from a human donor in good health (CMV status not recorded). Some clones in this sample may be carry-over from other donors' samples. The CDR3 runs from the conserved cysteine through the conserved F or W. Fields, in order: J gene, D gene, clone size, V gene, CDR3 DNA, CDR3 protein. The D gene is left open where the match is weak. A clone size is listed for some rows: how often the clone was seen (once, few, many), or a class if it is expanded.

J: TRBJ1-3
D: .
size: once
V: TRBV11-2
DNA: TGTGCCAGCGACCCAGGGGCCGGTGGAAACACCATATATTTT
CDR3: CASDPGAGGNTIYF

J: TRBJ2-2
D: .
size: .
V: TRBV19
DNA: TGTGCCAGTAGTATCGAATCCGGCCCCGGGGAGCTGTTTTTT
CDR3: CASSIESGPGELFF

J: TRBJ1-1
D: TRBD1
size: once
V: TRBV5-1
DNA: TGCGCCAGCACGACCACAGGGGACACTGAAGCTTTCTTT
CDR3: CASTTTGDTEAFF

J: TRBJ2-7
D: .
size: .
V: TRBV6-8
DNA: TGTCCCAGCAGTTACTTTCCGGGATTTTCCTACGAGCAGTACTTC
CDR3: CPSSYFPGFSYEQYF

J: TRBJ1-2
D: .
size: .
V: TRBV28
DNA: TGTGCCACCCGAGGCACCAACCTAGCTGGCTACACCTTC
CDR3: CATRGTNLAGYTF

J: TRBJ2-3
D: TRBD2
size: .
V: TRBV20-1
DNA: TGCAGTGCTAGAGATTTGAAACTAGCGGGAGGACCAGATACGCAGTATTTT
CDR3: CSARDLKLAGGPDTQYF

J: TRBJ2-7
D: .
size: many
V: TRBV11-2
DNA: TGTGCCAGCAGCTTAGGCATCGACCGATCCTACGAGCAGTACTTC
CDR3: CASSLGIDRSYEQYF

J: TRBJ2-3
D: .
size: many
V: TRBV7-9
DNA: TGTGCCAGCAGCTTAACCGGGACTAGCACAGATACGCAGTATTTT
CDR3: CASSLTGTSTDTQYF

J: TRBJ2-5
D: .
size: few
V: TRBV5-1
DNA: TGCGCCAGCAACAACTTCGGGGCAGAGACCCAGTACTTC
CDR3: CASNNFGAETQYF

J: TRBJ2-3
D: .
size: .
V: TRBV29-1
DNA: TGCAGCGTTGGAAGGGGGGCAGATGAAACTAGCACAGATACGCAGTATTTT
CDR3: CSVGRGADETSTDTQYF

J: TRBJ1-1
D: TRBD1
size: many
V: TRBV7-9
DNA: TGTGCCAGCAGCCTAACAGGGGCTGGCACTGAAGCTTTCTTT
CDR3: CASSLTGAGTEAFF

J: TRBJ2-2
D: .
size: .
V: TRBV19
DNA: TGTGCCAGTAGTTGGAGGGCTTGGACCGGGGAGCTGTTTTTT
CDR3: CASSWRAWTGELFF

J: TRBJ1-2
D: .
size: few
V: TRBV6-1
DNA: TGTGCCAGCACTCGGGACCACTGGAACTATGGCTACACCTTC
CDR3: CASTRDHWNYGYTF

J: TRBJ2-1
D: TRBD2
size: .
V: TRBV7-8
DNA: TGTGCCAGCAGCTTTGGGACTAGCTACAATGAGCAGTTCTTC
CDR3: CASSFGTSYNEQFF

J: TRBJ2-1
D: TRBD1
size: .
V: TRBV4-1
DNA: TGCGCCAGCAGCCATCTTCGGACAGGGGTGACCGATGAGCAGTTCTTC
CDR3: CASSHLRTGVTDEQFF

J: TRBJ2-2
D: .
size: .
V: TRBV14
DNA: TGTGCCAGCAGCCACGATCAGACCGGGGAGCTGTTTTTT
CDR3: CASSHDQTGELFF

J: TRBJ2-6
D: .
size: .
V: TRBV6-1
DNA: TGTGCCAGCTTGGGGCAGATTAGCTCTGGGGCCAACGTCCTGACTTTC
CDR3: CASLGQISSGANVLTF

J: TRBJ1-5
D: TRBD1
size: .
V: TRBV12-3/TRBV12-4
DNA: TGTGCCAGCAGAACGACAGGGAAGAATCAGCCCCAGCATTTT
CDR3: CASRTTGKNQPQHF

J: TRBJ2-5
D: .
size: few
V: TRBV7-9
DNA: TGTGCCAGCAGCTTACGGCGGGGAGAAGAAGAGACCCAGTACTTC
CDR3: CASSLRRGEEETQYF

J: TRBJ1-3
D: .
size: many
V: TRBV7-6
DNA: TGTGCCAGCAGCTTAGAGTCAGTCTCGAATGGAAACACCATATATTTT
CDR3: CASSLESVSNGNTIYF

J: TRBJ2-3
D: .
size: .
V: TRBV20-1
DNA: TGCATTCCAGGTAGCACAGATACGCAGTATTTT
CDR3: CIPGSTDTQYF

J: TRBJ1-5
D: .
size: .
V: TRBV7-2
DNA: TGTGCCAGCAGCTGGGGGATGGGGCCCCAGCATTTT
CDR3: CASSWGMGPQHF

J: TRBJ1-4
D: .
size: .
V: TRBV2
DNA: TGTGCCAGCAGTGAAGTTCAGGGGTCTGCAACTAATGAAAAACTGTTTTTT
CDR3: CASSEVQGSATNEKLFF

J: TRBJ2-7
D: .
size: few
V: TRBV28
DNA: TGTGCCAGCAGTTCTACGGGGCAGGGGGGACTCTACGAGCAGTACTTC
CDR3: CASSSTGQGGLYEQYF

J: TRBJ2-1
D: .
size: few
V: TRBV28
DNA: TGTGCCAGCAGTGCCGCGACGGGCTCCTACAATGAGCAGTTCTTC
CDR3: CASSAATGSYNEQFF

J: TRBJ2-1
D: TRBD1
size: many
V: TRBV7-2
DNA: TGTGCCAGCAGCCTATGGGACAGCAATGAGCAGTTCTTC
CDR3: CASSLWDSNEQFF

J: TRBJ2-1
D: .
size: .
V: TRBV30
DNA: TGTGCCTGGAGTTTTGGGGGGAATGAGCAGTTCTTC
CDR3: CAWSFGGNEQFF

J: TRBJ2-7
D: TRBD1
size: .
V: TRBV2
DNA: TGTGCCAGCAGCGCGACAGGGGCGAACCCCTACGAGCAGTACTTC
CDR3: CASSATGANPYEQYF

J: TRBJ2-7
D: TRBD1
size: .
V: TRBV5-1
DNA: TGCGCCAGCTTCATGGACAGGGTGTCCTACGAGCAGTACTTC
CDR3: CASFMDRVSYEQYF

J: TRBJ2-3
D: TRBD2
size: many
V: TRBV7-6
DNA: TGTGCCAGCGGAGAACTAGCGGGAGGCACAGATACGCAGTATTTT
CDR3: CASGELAGGTDTQYF

J: TRBJ2-2
D: .
size: .
V: TRBV2
DNA: TGTGCCAGCAGTGGCCCTGGGACCGGGGAGCTGTTTTTT
CDR3: CASSGPGTGELFF

J: TRBJ2-1
D: .
size: once
V: TRBV28
DNA: TGTGCCAGCAGGGGTCCATACAATGAGCAGTTCTTC
CDR3: CASRGPYNEQFF

J: TRBJ1-2
D: .
size: .
V: TRBV30
DNA: TGTGCCTGGAGTCCCATTCTCGGGAGAGGCGGCATCGGCTATGGCTACACCTTC
CDR3: CAWSPILGRGGIGYGYTF

J: TRBJ2-6
D: .
size: .
V: TRBV11-2
DNA: TGTGCCAGCAGCCTTCATATTGGGGCCAACGTCCTGACTTTC
CDR3: CASSLHIGANVLTF

J: TRBJ2-1
D: TRBD2
size: few
V: TRBV11-3
DNA: TGTGCCAGCAGTTACAGGGGACTAGCGGGGGGGCGCAATGAGCAGTTCTTC
CDR3: CASSYRGLAGGRNEQFF

J: TRBJ2-5
D: .
size: many
V: TRBV6-1
DNA: TGTGCCAGCAGTGAAATTAGAGGAGAGACCCAGTACTTC
CDR3: CASSEIRGETQYF

J: TRBJ2-1
D: .
size: few
V: TRBV7-9
DNA: TGTGCCAGCAGCTTAGGTGCGGGGGCCGCGGAGTACAATGAGCAGTTCTTC
CDR3: CASSLGAGAAEYNEQFF

J: TRBJ2-4
D: TRBD2
size: many
V: TRBV11-2
DNA: TGTGCCAGCAGCCCCAAAGCGGGGCGTTTAGCCAAAAACATTCAGTACTTC
CDR3: CASSPKAGRLAKNIQYF

J: TRBJ2-1
D: .
size: .
V: TRBV7-2
DNA: TGTGCCAGCAGCTACTCCCGGGGCTTCTACAATGAGCAGTTCTTC
CDR3: CASSYSRGFYNEQFF

J: TRBJ2-7
D: TRBD1
size: .
V: TRBV5-4
DNA: TGTGCCAGCAGCTTAGCAGGGGGCATTAATGTCGAGCAGTACTTC
CDR3: CASSLAGGINVEQYF